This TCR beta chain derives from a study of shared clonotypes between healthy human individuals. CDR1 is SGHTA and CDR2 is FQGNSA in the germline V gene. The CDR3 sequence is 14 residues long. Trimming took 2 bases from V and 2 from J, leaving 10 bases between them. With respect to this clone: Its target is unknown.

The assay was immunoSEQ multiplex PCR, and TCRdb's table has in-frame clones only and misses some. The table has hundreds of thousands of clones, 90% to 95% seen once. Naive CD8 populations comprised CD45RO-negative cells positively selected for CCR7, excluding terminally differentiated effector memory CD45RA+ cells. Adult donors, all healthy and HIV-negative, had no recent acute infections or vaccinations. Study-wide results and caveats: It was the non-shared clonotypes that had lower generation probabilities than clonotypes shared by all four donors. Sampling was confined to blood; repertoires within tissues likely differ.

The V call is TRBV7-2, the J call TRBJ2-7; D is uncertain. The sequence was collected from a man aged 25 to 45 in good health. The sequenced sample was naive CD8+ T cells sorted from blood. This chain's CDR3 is CASSLFSGPYEQYF. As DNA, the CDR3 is TGTGCCAGCAGCTTATTCTCGGGCCCCTACGAGCAGTACTTC.